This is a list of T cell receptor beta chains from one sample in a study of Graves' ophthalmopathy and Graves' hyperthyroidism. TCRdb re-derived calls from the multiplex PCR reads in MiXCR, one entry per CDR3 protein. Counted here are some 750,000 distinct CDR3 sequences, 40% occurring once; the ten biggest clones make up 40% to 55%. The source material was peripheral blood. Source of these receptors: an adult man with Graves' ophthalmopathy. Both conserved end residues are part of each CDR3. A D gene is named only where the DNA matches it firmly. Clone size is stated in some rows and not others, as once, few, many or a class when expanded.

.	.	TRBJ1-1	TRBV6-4	TGTGCCAGCAGTTTATCGAGTTTGGGGAGGCGGAAAGCTTTCTTT	CASSLSSLGRRKAFF
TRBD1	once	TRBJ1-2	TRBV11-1	TGTGCCAGCAGCGTGGAGAGGGACAGGGACCTCTATGGCTACACCTTC	CASSVERDRDLYGYTF
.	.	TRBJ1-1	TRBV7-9	TGTGCCAGCATTCCCAGGGGCAGGGGCATGAACACTGAAGCTTTCTTT	CASIPRGRGMNTEAFF
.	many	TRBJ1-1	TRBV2	TGTGCCAGCACCACACAGGTGGCCTATGAAGCTTTCTTT	CASTTQVAYEAFF
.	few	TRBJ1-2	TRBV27	TGTGCCAGCAGGACGGATTATGGCTACACCTTC	CASRTDYGYTF
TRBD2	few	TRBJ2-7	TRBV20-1	TGCAGTGTGTCAGCGGGAGGGGGGACCTACGAGCAGTACTTC	CSVSAGGGTYEQYF
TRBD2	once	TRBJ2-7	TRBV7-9	TGTGCCAGCAGCTTGGTTCCTAGCGGGAGCCGGGGCTACGAGCAGTACTTC	CASSLVPSGSRGYEQYF
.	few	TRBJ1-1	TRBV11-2	TGTGCCAGCAGCTTTCCGGGCAGTTACGCTTTCTTT	CASSFPGSYAFF
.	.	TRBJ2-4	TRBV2	TGTGCCAGCTATCGGGAGGCCAAAAACATTCAGTACTTC	CASYREAKNIQYF
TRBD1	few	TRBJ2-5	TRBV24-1	TGTGCCACCAGTAAGACAGGGTTCCAAGAGACCCAGTACTTC	CATSKTGFQETQYF
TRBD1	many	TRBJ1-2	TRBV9	TGTGCCAGCAGCGAGGGACAGGGCACTAACTATGGCTACACCTTC	CASSEGQGTNYGYTF
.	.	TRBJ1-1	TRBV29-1	TGCAGCGTTGGACGACTAGCGGGGAACACTGAAGCTTTCTTT	CSVGRLAGNTEAFF
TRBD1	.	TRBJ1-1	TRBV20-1	TGCAGTGCTCTATATACAGGGGGCGGTGGGACTGAAGCTTTCTTT	CSALYTGGGGTEAFF
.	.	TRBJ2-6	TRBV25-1	TGTGCCAGCAGTGCCTCCGGGACAGGGGCCAACGTCCTGACTTTC	CASSASGTGANVLTF
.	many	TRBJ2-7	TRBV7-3	TGTGCCAGCAGCGCATCTCCGTTGGGGAACGAGCAGTACTTC	CASSASPLGNEQYF
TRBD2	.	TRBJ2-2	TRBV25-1	TGTGCCAGCAGACGCCGGACTAGCGGGAGGAGCGGGGAGCTGTTTTTT	CASRRRTSGRSGELFF
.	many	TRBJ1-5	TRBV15	TGTGCCACCAGCAGGCCGGGACCCCTAAATCAGCCCCAGCATTTT	CATSRPGPLNQPQHF
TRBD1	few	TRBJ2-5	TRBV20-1	TGCAGTGCTCCGGGACAGGGCAGCAGGGAGGAGACCCAGTACTTC	CSAPGQGSREETQYF
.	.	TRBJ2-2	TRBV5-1	TGCGCCAGCAGCTTGAACCGGGCTGACGGGGAGCTGTTTTTT	CASSLNRADGELFF
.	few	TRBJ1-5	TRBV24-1	TGTGCCAGCAGTGGGAGGAGGGGAGGACAGCCCCAGCATTTT	CASSGRRGGQPQHF
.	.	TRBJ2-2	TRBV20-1	TGCAGTGCTAGGGACAGCAAAAGGTCCCTCACCGGGGAGCTGTTTTTT	CSARDSKRSLTGELFF
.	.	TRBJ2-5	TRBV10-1	TGCGCCAGCCCAAGGCCCACAGGGCGACACGGGACCCAGTACTTC	CASPRPTGRHGTQYF
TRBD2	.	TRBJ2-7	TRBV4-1	TGCGCCAGCAGCCAACGAAGCGGGATGCCCTACGAGCAGTACTTC	CASSQRSGMPYEQYF
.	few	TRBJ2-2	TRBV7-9	TGTGCCAGCAGCTTAAGACAGACGAACACCGGGGAGCTGTTTTTT	CASSLRQTNTGELFF